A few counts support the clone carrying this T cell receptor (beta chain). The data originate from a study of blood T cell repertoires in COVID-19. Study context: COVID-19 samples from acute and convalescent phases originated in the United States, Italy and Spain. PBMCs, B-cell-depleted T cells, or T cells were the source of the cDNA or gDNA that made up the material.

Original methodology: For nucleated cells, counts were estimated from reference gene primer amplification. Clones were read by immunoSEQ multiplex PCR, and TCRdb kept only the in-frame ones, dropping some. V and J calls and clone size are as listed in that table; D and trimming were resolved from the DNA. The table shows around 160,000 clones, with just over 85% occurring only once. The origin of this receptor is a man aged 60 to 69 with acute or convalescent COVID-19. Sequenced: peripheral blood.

CDR3 sequence reads: CASSERTGARETQYF. CDR3 bases: TGTGCCAGCAGCGAAAGGACAGGGGCCCGAGAGACCCAGTACTTC. V is TRBV28 and J is TRBJ2-5, with 9 bases matching TRBD1. CDR1 MDHEN and CDR2 SYDVKM come from the germline V gene. The CDR3 has 15 amino acids. The V and J ends lost 6 bases and 4 bases, in that order; junction bases with no gene match: 9.